This TCR beta chain was profiled in a study of T cell responses to AZD1222 COVID-19 vaccine. This table comes from immunoSEQ multiplex PCR, and its TCRdb copy is limited to in-frame clones, with some not included. The sample consists of 69,000 or so clones, 70% to 90% of them appearing once. Germline values: CDR1 SGHVS, CDR2 FNYEAQ. CDR3 length equals 19 residues. The J segment lost 2 bases and the V segment lost 4 bases, leaving 15 bases of the junction unmatched. V gene TRBV7-6 combines with J gene TRBJ2-2, with 8 nucleotides matching TRBD2. Here the sequenced sample was peripheral blood, taken 28 days after the second AZD1222 dose. The source of this sequence is an adult who received the AZD1222 COVID-19 vaccine. CDR3 protein: CASSSRPPGGRANTGELFF. CDR3 bases: TGTGCCAGCAGCTCACGACCACCGGGGGGGAGGGCTAACACCGGGGAGCTGTTTTTT. Full variable domain (missing parts from reference TRBV7-6 and TRBJ2-2): GAGVSQSPRYKVTKRGQDVALRCDPISGHVSLYWYRQALGQGPEFLTYFNYEAQQDKSGLPNDRFSAERPEGSISTLTIQRTEQRDSAMYRCASSSRPPGGRANTGELFFGEGSRLTVL.